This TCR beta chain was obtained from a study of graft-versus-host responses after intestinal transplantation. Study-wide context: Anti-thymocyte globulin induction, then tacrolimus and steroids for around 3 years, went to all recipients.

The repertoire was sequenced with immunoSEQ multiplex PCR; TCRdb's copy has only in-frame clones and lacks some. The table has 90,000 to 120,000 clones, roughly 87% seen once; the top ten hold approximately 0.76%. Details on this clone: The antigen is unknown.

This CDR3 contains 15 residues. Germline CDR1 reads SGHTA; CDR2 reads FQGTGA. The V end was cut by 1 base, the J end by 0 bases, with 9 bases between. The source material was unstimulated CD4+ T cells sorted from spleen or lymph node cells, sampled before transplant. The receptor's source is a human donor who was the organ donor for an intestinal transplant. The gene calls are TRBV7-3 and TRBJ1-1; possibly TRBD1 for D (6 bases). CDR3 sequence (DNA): TGTGCCAGCAGCTTAAGCGGGGGCATGAACACTGAAGCTTTCTTT. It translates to CASSLSGGMNTEAFF.